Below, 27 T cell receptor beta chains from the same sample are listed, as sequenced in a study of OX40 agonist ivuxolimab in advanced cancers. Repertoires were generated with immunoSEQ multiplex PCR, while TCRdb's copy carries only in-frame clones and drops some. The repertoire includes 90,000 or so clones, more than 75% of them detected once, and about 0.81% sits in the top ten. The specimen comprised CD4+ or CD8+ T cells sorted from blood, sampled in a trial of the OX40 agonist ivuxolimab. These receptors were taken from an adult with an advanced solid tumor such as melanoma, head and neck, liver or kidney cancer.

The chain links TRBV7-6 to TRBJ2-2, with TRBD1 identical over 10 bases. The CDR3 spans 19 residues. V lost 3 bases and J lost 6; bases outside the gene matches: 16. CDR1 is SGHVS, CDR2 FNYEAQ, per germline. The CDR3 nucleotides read TGTGCCAGCAGCTTCACATACTTTACCAGGACAGGGGGTGCCGGGGAGCTGTTTTTT. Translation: CASSFTYFTRTGGAGELFF. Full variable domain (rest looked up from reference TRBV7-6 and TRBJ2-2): GAGVSQSPRYKVTKRGQDVALRCDPISGHVSLYWYRQALGQGPEFLTYFNYEAQQDKSGLPNDRFSAERPEGSISTLTIQRTEQRDSAMYRCASSFTYFTRTGGAGELFFGEGSRLTVL.

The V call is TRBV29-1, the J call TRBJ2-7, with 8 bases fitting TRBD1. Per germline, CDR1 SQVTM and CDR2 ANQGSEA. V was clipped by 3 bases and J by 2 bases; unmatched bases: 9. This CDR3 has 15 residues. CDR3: CSVDQPGQGAYEQYF. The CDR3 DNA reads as TGCAGCGTTGATCAGCCCGGACAGGGCGCCTACGAGCAGTACTTC.

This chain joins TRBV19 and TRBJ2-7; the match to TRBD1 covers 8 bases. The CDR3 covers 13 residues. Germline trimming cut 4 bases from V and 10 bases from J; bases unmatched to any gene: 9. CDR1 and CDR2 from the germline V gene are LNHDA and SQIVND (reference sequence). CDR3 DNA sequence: TGTGCCAGTAGTAAGACAGGGGTAATCGATCAGTACTTC. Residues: CASSKTGVIDQYF. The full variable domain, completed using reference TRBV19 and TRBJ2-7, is DGGITQSPKYLFRKEGQNVTLSCEQNLNHDAMYWYRQDPGQGLRLIYYSQIVNDFQKGDIAEGYSVSREKKESFPLTVTSAQKNPTAFYLCASSKTGVIDQYFGPGTRLTVT.

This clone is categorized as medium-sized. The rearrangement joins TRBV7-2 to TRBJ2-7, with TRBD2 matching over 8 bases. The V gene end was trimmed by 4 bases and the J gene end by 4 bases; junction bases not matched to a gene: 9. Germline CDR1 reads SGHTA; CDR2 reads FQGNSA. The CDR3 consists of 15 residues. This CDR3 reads CASSSSAGALYEQYF. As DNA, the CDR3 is TGTGCCAGCAGCTCCTCAGCGGGAGCCCTATACGAGCAGTACTTC.

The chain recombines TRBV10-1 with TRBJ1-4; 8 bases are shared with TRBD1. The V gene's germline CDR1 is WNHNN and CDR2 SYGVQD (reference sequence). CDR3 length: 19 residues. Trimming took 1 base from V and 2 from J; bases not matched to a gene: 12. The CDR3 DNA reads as TGCGCCAGCAGTGAGTATCCGGATGACAGGGGAAGGACTAATGAAAAACTGTTTTTT. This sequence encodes CASSEYPDDRGRTNEKLFF.

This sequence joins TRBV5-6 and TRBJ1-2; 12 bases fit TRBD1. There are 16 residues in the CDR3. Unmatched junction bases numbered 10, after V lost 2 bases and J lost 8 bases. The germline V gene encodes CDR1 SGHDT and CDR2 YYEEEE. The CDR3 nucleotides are TGTGCCAGCAGCTTTCCGGGACAGGGGGCTCGGCGAGGCTACACCTTC. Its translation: CASSFPGQGARRGYTF.

The DNA for the CDR3 is TGTGCCAGCAGCTTGGAAGGGACGGGGAACACAGATACGCAGTATTTT. It codes for CASSLEGTGNTDTQYF. The chain uses TRBV5-8 and TRBJ2-3; D may be TRBD1 or TRBD2 (5 bases each). CDR1 and CDR2 (germline): SGHTS, YDEGEE. V was clipped by 0 bases and J by 2 bases, with 13 bases between them. The CDR3 length is 16 residues.

The CDR3 nucleotides read TGTGCCAGCAGTCCGCTGGTGGGGAAGGTTTACGAGCAGTACTTC. This translates into CASSPLVGKVYEQYF. This chain links TRBV27 with TRBJ2-7; D is unresolved. CDR1 is MNHEY, CDR2 SMNVEV, per germline (reference sequence). This CDR3 region has 15 residues. V lost 5 bases and J lost 4, with 18 bases in between.

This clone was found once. CDR3 amino acids: CASSLDGGAEAFF. CDR3 bases: TGTGCCAGCAGCTTGGACGGGGGGGCTGAAGCTTTCTTT. The chain has TRBV5-4 and TRBJ1-1, with a tentative D call TRBD1 (5 bases). The CDR3 is 13 amino acids. Trimming pared 0 bases from V and 6 bases from J, leaving 9 bases between. Germline values: CDR1 SGHNT, CDR2 YYREEE (reference sequence).

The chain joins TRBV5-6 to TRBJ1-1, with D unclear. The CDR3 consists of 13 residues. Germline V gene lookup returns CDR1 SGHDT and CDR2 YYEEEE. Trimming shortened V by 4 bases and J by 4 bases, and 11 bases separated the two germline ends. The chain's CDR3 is CASSIGGVTEAFF. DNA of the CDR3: TGTGCCAGCAGCATTGGAGGAGTCACTGAAGCTTTCTTT. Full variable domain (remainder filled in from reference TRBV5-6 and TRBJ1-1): DAGVTQSPTHLIKTRGQQVTLRCSPKSGHDTVSWYQQALGQGPQFIFQYYEEEERQRGNFPDRFSGHQFPNYSSELNVNALLLGDSALYLCASSIGGVTEAFFGQGTRLTVV.

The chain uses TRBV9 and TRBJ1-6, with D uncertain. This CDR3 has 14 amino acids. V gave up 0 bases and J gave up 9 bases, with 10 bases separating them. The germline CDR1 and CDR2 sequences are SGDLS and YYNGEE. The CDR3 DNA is TGTGCCAGCAGCGTAGACGCAGGCTCTTCACCCCTCCACTTT. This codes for CASSVDAGSSPLHF. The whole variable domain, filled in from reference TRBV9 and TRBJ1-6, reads DSGVTQTPKHLITATGQRVTLRCSPRSGDLSVYWYQQSLDQGLQFLIQYYNGEERAKGNILERFSAQQFPDLHSELNLSSLELGDSALYFCASSVDAGSSPLHFGNGTRLTVT.

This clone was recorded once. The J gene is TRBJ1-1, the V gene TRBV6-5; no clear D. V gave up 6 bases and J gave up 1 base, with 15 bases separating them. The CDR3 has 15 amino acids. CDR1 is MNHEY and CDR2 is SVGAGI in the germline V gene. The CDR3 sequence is CASSSQDGPNTEAFF. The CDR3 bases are TGTGCCAGCAGCTCTCAAGACGGGCCGAACACTGAAGCTTTCTTT.

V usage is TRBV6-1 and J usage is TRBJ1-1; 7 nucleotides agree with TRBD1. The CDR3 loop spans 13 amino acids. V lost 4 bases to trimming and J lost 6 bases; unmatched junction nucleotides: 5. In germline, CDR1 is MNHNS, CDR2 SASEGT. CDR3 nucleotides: TGTGCCAGCAGTGGATTCCAGGGGGCTGAAGCTTTCTTT. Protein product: CASSGFQGAEAFF.

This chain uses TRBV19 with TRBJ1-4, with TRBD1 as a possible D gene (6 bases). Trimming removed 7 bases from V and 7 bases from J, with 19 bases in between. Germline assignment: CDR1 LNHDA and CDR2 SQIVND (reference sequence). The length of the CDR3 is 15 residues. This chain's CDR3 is CASTPVDSDTEKLFF. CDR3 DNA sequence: TGTGCCAGTACTCCTGTGGACAGCGATACTGAAAAACTGTTTTTT.

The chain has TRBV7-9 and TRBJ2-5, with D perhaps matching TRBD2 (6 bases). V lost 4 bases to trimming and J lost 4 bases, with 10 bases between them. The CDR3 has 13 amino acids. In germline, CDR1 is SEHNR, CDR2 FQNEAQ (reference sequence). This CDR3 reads CASSSRDSETQYF. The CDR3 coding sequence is TGTGCCAGCAGCTCCCGGGACTCAGAGACCCAGTACTTC.

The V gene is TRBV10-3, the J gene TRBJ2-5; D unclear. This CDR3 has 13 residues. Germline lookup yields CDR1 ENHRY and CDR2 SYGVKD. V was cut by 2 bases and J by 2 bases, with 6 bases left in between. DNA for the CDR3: TGTGCCATCAGTGAGGGCAGACAAGAGACCCAGTACTTC. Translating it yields CAISEGRQETQYF.

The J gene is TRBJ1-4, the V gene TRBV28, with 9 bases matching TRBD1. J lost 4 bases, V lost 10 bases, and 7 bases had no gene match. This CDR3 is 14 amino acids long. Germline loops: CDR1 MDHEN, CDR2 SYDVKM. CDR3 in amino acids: CATKRDRVNEKLFF. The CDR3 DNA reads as TGTGCCACAAAGAGGGACAGGGTTAATGAAAAACTGTTTTTT. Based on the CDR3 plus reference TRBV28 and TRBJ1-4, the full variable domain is DVKVTQSSRYLVKRTGEKVFLECVQDMDHENMFWYRQDPGLGLRLIYFSYDVKMKEKGDIPEGYSVSREKKERFSLILESASTNQTSMYLCATKRDRVNEKLFFGSGTQLSVL.

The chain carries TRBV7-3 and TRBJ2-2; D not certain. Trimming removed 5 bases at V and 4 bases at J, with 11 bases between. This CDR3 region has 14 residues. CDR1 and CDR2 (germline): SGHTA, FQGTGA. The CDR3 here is CASSAGRRTGELFF. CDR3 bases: TGTGCCAGCAGCGCCGGTCGGCGCACCGGGGAGCTGTTTTTT.

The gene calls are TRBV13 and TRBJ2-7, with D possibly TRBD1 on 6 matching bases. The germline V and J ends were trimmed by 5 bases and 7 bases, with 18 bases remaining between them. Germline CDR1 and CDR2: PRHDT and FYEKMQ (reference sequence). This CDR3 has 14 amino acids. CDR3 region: CASSLRTALGEQYF. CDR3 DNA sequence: TGTGCCAGCAGCCTGCGGACAGCCTTGGGGGAGCAGTACTTC. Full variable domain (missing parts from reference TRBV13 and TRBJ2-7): AAGVIQSPRHLIKEKRETATLKCYPIPRHDTVYWYQQGPGQDPQFLISFYEKMQSDKGSIPDRFSAQQFSDYHSELNMSSLELGDSALYFCASSLRTALGEQYFGPGTRLTVT.

CDR3 bases: TGTGCCAGCAGCTTAGACGGGGGGAACACCGGGGAGCTGTTTTTT. Its translation: CASSLDGGNTGELFF. The chain joins TRBV7-9 to TRBJ2-2, with D possibly TRBD2 on 6 matching bases. The CDR3 spans 15 residues. V was cut by 1 base and J by 1 base, with 7 bases left in between. The germline CDR1 and CDR2 sequences are SEHNR and FQNEAQ (reference sequence).

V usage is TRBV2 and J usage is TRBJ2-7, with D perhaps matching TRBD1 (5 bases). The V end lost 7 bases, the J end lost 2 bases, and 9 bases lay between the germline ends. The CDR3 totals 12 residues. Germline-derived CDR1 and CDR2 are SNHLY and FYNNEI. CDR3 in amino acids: CASTLGPYEQYF. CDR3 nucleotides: TGTGCCAGCACTTTGGGGCCCTACGAGCAGTACTTC. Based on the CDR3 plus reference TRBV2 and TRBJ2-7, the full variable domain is EPEVTQTPSHQVTQMGQEVILRCVPISNHLYFYWYRQILGQKVEFLVSFYNNEISEKSEIFDDQFSVERPDGSNFTLKIRSTKLEDSAMYFCASTLGPYEQYFGPGTRLTVT.

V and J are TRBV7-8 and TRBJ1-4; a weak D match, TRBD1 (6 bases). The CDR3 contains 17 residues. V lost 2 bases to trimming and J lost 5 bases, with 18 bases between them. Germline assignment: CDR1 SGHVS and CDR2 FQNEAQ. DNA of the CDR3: TGTGCCAGCAGCTTACCAACGACAGGTACCTTCAATGAAAAACTGTTTTTT. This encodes CASSLPTTGTFNEKLFF.

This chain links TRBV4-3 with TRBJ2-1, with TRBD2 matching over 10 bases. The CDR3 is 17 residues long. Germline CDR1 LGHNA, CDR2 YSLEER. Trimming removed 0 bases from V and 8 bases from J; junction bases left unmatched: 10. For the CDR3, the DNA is TGCGCCAGCAGCCAAGAAGGGGCGGCTAGCGGGAGTTATGAGCAGTTCTTC. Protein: CASSQEGAASGSYEQFF.

The CDR3 region has the DNA TGTGCCAGCAGCTTGAGGCGTCGAGCGGGAGCAGATACGCAGTATTTT. As protein: CASSLRRRAGADTQYF. This chain connects TRBV5-6 to TRBJ2-3; 8 positions match TRBD2. The trim removed 1 base at V and 4 bases at J, leaving 8 bases unmatched. The germline V gene has CDR1 SGHDT and CDR2 YYEEEE. This CDR3 has 16 residues.

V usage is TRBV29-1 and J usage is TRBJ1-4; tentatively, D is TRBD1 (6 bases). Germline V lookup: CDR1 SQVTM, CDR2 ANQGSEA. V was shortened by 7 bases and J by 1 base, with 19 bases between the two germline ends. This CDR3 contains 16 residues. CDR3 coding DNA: TGCAGCGCCCAGGGGCAGAGTGGGATAACTAATGAAAAACTGTTTTTT. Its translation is CSAQGQSGITNEKLFF.

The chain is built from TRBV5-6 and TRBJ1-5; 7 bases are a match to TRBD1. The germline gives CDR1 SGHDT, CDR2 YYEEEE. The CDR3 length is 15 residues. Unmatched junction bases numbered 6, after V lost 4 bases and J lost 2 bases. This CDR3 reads CASSPYRGGNQPQHF. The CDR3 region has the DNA TGTGCCAGCAGCCCCTACAGGGGAGGCAATCAGCCCCAGCATTTT.

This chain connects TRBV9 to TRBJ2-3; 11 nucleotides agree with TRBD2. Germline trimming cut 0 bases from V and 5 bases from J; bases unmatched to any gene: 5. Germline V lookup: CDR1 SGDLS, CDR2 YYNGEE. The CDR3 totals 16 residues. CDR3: CASSVGSGRARDTQYF. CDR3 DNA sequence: TGTGCCAGCAGCGTAGGTAGCGGGAGGGCCAGAGATACGCAGTATTTT.